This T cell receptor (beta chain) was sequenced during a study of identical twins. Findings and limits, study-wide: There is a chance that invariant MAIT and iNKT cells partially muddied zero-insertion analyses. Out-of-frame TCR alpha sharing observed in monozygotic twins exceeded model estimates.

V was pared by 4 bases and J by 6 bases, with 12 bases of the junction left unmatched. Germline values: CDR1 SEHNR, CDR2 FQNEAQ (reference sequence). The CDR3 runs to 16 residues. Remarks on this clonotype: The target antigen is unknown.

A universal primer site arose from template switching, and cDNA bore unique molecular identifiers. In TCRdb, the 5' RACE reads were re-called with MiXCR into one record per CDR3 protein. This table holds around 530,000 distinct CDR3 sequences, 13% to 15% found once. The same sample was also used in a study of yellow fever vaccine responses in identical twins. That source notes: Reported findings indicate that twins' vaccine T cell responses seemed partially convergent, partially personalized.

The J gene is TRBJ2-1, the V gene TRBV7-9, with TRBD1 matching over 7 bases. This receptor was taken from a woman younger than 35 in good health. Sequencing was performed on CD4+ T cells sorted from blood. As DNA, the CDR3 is TGTGCCAGCAGCTACACAATACAGGGGCATGGCAATGAGCAGTTCTTC. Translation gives CASSYTIQGHGNEQFF. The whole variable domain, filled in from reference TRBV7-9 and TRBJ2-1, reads DTGVSQNPRHKITKRGQNVTFRCDPISEHNRLYWYRQTLGQGPEFLTYFQNEAQLEKSRLLSDRFSAERPKGSFSTLEIQRTEQGDSAMYLCASSYTIQGHGNEQFFGPGTRLTVL.